The 10 T cell receptor beta chains presented below share a single source sample, sequenced in a study of T cells of healthy individuals. MiXCR, applied by TCRdb to the 5' RACE reads, yields one record per CDR3 protein. The data contain 85,000 to 100,000 distinct CDR3 sequences, 15% to 20% of them singletons. These receptors were taken from a human donor in good health.

The chain uses TRBV6-5 and TRBJ2-7; D not resolved. The germline gives CDR1 MNHEY, CDR2 SVGAGI. V was cut by 6 bases and J by 5 bases, with 11 bases left in between. The CDR3 has 12 residues. CDR3 nucleotide sequence: TGTGCCAGCAGCCCCCGGCCCCACGAGCAGTACTTC. Its protein product is CASSPRPHEQYF.

The V and J genes are TRBV10-3 and TRBJ1-3; possibly TRBD1 for D (5 bases). V lost 6 bases and J lost 0, with 15 bases in between. The germline gives CDR1 ENHRY, CDR2 SYGVKD. The CDR3 is 16 residues long. CDR3 in DNA: TGTGCCATCAGGGATGTCTGGGGGAACTCTGGAAACACCATATATTTT. Translated: CAIRDVWGNSGNTIYF.

The J gene is TRBJ2-1, the V gene TRBV12-3 or TRBV12-4; 7 bases map to TRBD2. The CDR3 consists of 12 residues. J was trimmed by 12 bases and V by 3 bases; bases with no gene match: 5. CDR3 residues: CASSFTSDRQFF. CDR3 nucleotide sequence: TGTGCCAGCAGTTTCACTAGCGACAGGCAGTTCTTC.

This clonotype was detected a few times. This sequence joins TRBV10-3 and TRBJ2-5; 14 bases are a match to TRBD2. V dropped 5 bases and J dropped 0; count of bases not matched to a gene: 2. Germline lookup yields CDR1 ENHRY and CDR2 SYGVKD. This CDR3 is built from 16 residues. The CDR3 reads CAISRLAGGHQETQYF. The CDR3 DNA follows: TGTGCCATCAGTAGACTAGCGGGAGGGCACCAAGAGACCCAGTACTTC.

The chain recombines TRBV28 with TRBJ2-3; 8 bases align to TRBD2. V was clipped by 2 bases and J by 2 bases; unmatched bases: 3. Germline-derived CDR1 and CDR2 are MDHEN and SYDVKM. This CDR3 contains 15 residues. The CDR3 sequence: CASSLGSGDTDTQYF. In nucleotides, the CDR3 is TGTGCCAGCAGTTTAGGTAGCGGGGACACAGATACGCAGTATTTT.

The gene calls are TRBV6-5 and TRBJ1-2; D remains unclear. Germline V gene lookup returns CDR1 MNHEY and CDR2 SVGAGI. V was cut by 1 base and J by 8 bases, with 14 bases left in between. This CDR3 is built from 14 residues. The CDR3 region has the DNA TGTGCCAGCAGTTACTTTGAACGAATAGGGGGCTACACCTTC. As protein: CASSYFERIGGYTF.

This clonotype was counted many times. This chain joins TRBV12-3 or TRBV12-4 and TRBJ1-2; D remains unclear. The CDR3 is 11 residues long. Trimming left V 6 bases short and J 7 bases short, with 9 bases between. The CDR3: CASSLNTGYTF. CDR3 sequence (DNA): TGTGCCAGCAGCCTAAATACTGGCTACACCTTC.

This clonotype was seen a few times. The chain has TRBV11-2 and TRBJ2-1; TRBD2 agrees at 8 bases. The CDR3 covers 15 residues. Germline V gene lookup returns CDR1 SGHAT and CDR2 FQNNGV. The J segment lost 8 bases and the V segment lost 6 bases, leaving 12 bases of the junction unmatched. The CDR3 bases are TGTGCCAGCAGAGCCTTACGGGGGGGCCCGGATGAGCAGTTCTTC. Its translation: CASRALRGGPDEQFF.

This clonotype was recorded many times. The chain couples TRBV6-5 to TRBJ2-1, with D perhaps assigned TRBD1 or TRBD2 (5 bases each). CDR3 length equals 18 residues. V was clipped by 0 bases and J by 5 bases, with 20 bases between them. The V gene's germline CDR1 is MNHEY and CDR2 SVGAGI. The CDR3 here is CASSYSTGRAGAHNEQFF. The CDR3 nucleotides read TGTGCCAGCAGTTACTCGACTGGGCGGGCTGGGGCACACAATGAGCAGTTCTTC.

In this sample, this clonotype turned up a few times. The CDR3 bases are TGTGCCAGCTCCCGGGGTGGGGCCAACGTCCTGACTTTC. Encoded protein: CASSRGGANVLTF. V and J are TRBV3-1 and TRBJ2-6, with D maybe TRBD2 (5 bases). Looked up from germline, CDR1 is LGHDT and CDR2 is YNNKEL (reference sequence). The V end lost 8 bases, the J end lost 3 bases, and 8 bases lay between the germline ends. The CDR3 loop spans 13 amino acids.